What follows describes a single T cell receptor (beta chain). TCRdb's table, derived via immunoSEQ multiplex PCR, lists solely in-frame clones and lacks some. The repertoire holds 130,000 to 150,000 clones, 81% seen once, with 8.2% in the top ten. Germline-derived CDR1 and CDR2 are SGDLS and YYNGEE. The length of the CDR3 is 17 residues. V gave up 3 bases and J gave up 1 base, with 19 bases separating them. This sample was taken from a study of blood T cell repertoires in COVID-19. Background on the study: The origin of the acute and convalescent COVID-19 samples was the United States, Italy and Spain.

The sample taken for sequencing was peripheral blood. The receptor's source is a human donor in a cohort sampled during active COVID-19. The chain carries TRBV9 and TRBJ2-5; D might be TRBD2 (6 bases). The CDR3 spells CASSDRPLGGTQETQYF. The CDR3 DNA reads TGTGCCAGCAGCGACCGCCCCCTTGGGGGGACCCAAGAGACCCAGTACTTC.